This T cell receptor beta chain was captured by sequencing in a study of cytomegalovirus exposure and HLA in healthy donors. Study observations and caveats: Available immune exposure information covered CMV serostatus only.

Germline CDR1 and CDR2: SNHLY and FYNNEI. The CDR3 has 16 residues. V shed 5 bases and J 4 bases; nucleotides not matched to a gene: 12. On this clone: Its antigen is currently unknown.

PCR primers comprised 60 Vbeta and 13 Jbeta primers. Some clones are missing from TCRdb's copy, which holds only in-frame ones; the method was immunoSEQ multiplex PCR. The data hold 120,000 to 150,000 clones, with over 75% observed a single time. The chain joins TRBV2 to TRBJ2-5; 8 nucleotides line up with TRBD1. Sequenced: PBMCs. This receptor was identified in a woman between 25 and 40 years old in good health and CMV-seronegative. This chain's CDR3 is CASSSQGALFGETQYF. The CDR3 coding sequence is TGTGCCAGCAGTAGCCAGGGGGCGCTTTTCGGAGAGACCCAGTACTTC.